The present T cell receptor beta chain was sequenced within a study of cytomegalovirus exposure and HLA in healthy donors. Study in general: Previous work identified roughly 120 million unique TCR beta sequences from about 179 million T cells. Overall study results and limits: High sensitivity and specificity were reportedly achieved when the classifier diagnosed cytomegalovirus status. In a later analysis, TCR beta V- and J-gene trimming was associated with a missense DCLRE1C variant. Serostatus for CMV was the only available immune exposure information.

60 Vbeta and 13 Jbeta primers were used in PCR. Sequencing was performed with immunoSEQ multiplex PCR; in TCRdb, only in-frame clones are kept and a portion is missing. The profile shows 150,000 to 200,000 clones, around 80% of them singletons. A note on this clone: The antigen is unknown. It is unclear where the CDR3 begins or ends on the DNA, so no DNA is shown, and the CDR3 is as TCRdb lists it.

This clonotype originated in a woman in her thirties in good health and CMV-seropositive. Sample: PBMCs.

CDR3 sequence reads: CASSKWGQGIRYGYTF. The J gene is TRBJ1-2, the V gene TRBV21-1; no DNA check was done on the table's D call, TRBD1. TRBV21-1 is a known pseudogene. The CDR3 comprises 16 residues, both ends counted.